This TCR beta chain is drawn from a study of blood T cell repertoires in COVID-19. Produced via immunoSEQ multiplex PCR; TCRdb's table is partial and in-frame only. The sample includes 200,000 to 300,000 clones, 80% to 90% of them seen just once. The V and J ends lost 6 bases and 9 bases, in that order; junction bases with no gene match: 11. Germline CDR1 and CDR2: MNHEY and SMNVEV (reference sequence). CDR3 size: 15 residues. Material: PBMCs or T cells enriched from blood (not recorded which). The source is a woman aged 30 to 39 who had recovered from COVID-19. The gene calls are TRBV27 and TRBJ1-6; 7 bases are shared with TRBD1. The CDR3 DNA sequence: TGTGCCAGCAGGACTGTTGACAGGGTGCTTTCACCCCTCCACTTT. Its translation: CASRTVDRVLSPLHF.